This T cell receptor (beta chain) stems from a study of memory CD4+ T cells and cytomegalovirus serostatus. Findings of the study overall: Suggested: most of the CMV-linked TCR signature lies in CD4+ memory cells. Repertoires predicted CMV serostatus with median bootstrapped AUC of about 0.96.

This clone was seen once. Its antigen is still unknown. As handled by the study authors: After removing out-of-frame reads, over 2 million distinct TCRbeta sequences remained. Using immunoSEQ multiplex PCR, the repertoire was profiled, and TCRdb retains in-frame clones only, with some absent. V, J and clone size are taken as reported in that table, and D and trimming were inferred from the DNA itself. The repertoire has tens of thousands of clones, less than 85% of them found once; the top ten carry about 0.86%. The ends lost 5 bases at V and 4 bases at J; junction bases unmatched: 7. This CDR3 has 15 residues. The germline CDR1 and CDR2 sequences are SGHNT and YENEEA. Single viable CD3+CD4+CD8-CD45RO+ cells were sorted as the memory CD4+ T cells.

Sequencing input: memory CD4+ T cells from blood. The receptor was isolated from an adult in good health and CMV-seronegative. The gene calls are TRBV11-3 and TRBJ2-2; 7 nucleotides align to TRBD2. The CDR3 DNA reads TGTGCCAGCAGCCAGGGAGGGGTCTTCACCGGGGAGCTGTTTTTT. It yields the protein CASSQGGVFTGELFF.